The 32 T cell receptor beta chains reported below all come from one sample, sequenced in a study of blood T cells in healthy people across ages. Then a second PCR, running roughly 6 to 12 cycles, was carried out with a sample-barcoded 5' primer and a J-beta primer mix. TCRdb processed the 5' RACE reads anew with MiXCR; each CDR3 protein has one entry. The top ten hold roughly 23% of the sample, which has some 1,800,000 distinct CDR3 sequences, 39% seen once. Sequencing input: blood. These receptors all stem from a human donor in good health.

The CDR3 nucleotides read TGCGCCAGCAGCTTTCCAGGGGAGGTGAGCACTGAAGCTTTCTTT. Amino acid sequence: CASSFPGEVSTEAFF. The chain employs TRBV5-1 and TRBJ1-1, with D perhaps TRBD1 (6 bases). V lost 2 bases and J lost 4, with 15 bases in between. Germline V gives CDR1 SGHRS, CDR2 YFSETQ. The CDR3 length is 15 residues.

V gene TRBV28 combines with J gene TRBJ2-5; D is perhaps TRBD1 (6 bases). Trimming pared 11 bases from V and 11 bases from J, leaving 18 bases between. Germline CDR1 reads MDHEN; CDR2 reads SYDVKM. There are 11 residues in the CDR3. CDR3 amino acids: CASTEGRGQYF. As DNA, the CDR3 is TGTGCCTCAACCGAAGGTAGGGGGCAGTACTTC.

The CDR3 DNA is TGTGCCAGCAGCTTTCGAGGGACGAATACGCAGTATTTT. It translates to CASSFRGTNTQYF. The gene calls are TRBV7-2 and TRBJ2-3, with D perhaps assigned TRBD1 or TRBD2 (5 bases each). The CDR3 runs to 13 residues. CDR1 is SGHTA, CDR2 FQGNSA, per germline. The V and J ends lost 3 bases and 7 bases respectively, with 11 bases between them.

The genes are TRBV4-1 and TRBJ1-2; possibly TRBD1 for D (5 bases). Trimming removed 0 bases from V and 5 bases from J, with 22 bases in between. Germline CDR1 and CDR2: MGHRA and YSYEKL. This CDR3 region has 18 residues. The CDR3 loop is CASSQDQGSGTFKYGYTF. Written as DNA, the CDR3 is TGCGCCAGCAGCCAAGACCAGGGTTCGGGGACTTTTAAATATGGCTACACCTTC.

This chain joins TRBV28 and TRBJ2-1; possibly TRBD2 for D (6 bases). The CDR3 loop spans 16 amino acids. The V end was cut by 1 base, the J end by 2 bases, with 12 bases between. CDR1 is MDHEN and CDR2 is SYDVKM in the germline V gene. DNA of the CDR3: TGTGCCAGCAGTTTATACCGGGAGTTAACCTACAATGAGCAGTTCTTC. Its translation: CASSLYRELTYNEQFF.

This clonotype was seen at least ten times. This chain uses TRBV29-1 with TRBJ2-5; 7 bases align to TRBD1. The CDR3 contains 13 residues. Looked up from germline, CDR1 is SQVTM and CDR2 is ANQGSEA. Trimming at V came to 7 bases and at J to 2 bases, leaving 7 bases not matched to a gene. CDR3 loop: CSAKDRVQETQYF. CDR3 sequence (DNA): TGCAGCGCCAAAGACAGGGTACAAGAGACCCAGTACTTC.

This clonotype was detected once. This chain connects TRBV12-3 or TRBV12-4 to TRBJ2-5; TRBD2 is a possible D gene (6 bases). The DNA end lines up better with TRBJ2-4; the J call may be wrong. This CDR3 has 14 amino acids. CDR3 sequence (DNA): TGTGCCAGCAATTCGGGGGAGTCTGGAAACATTCAGTACTTC. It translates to CASNSGESGNIQYF.

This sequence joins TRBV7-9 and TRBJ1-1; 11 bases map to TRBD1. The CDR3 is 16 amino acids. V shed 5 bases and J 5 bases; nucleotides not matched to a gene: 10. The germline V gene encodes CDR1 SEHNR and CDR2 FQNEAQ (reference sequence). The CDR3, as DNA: TGTGCCAGCAGCGTTGGGGGGACAGGGGGGTGGACTGAAGCTTTCTTT. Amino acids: CASSVGGTGGWTEAFF.

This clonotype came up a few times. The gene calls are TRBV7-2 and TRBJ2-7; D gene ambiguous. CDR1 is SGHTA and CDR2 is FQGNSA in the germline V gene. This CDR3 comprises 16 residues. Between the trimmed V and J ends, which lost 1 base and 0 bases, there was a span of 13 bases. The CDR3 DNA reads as TGTGCCAGCAGCTTAGACGCCCGCATGGACTCCTACGAGCAGTACTTC. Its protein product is CASSLDARMDSYEQYF.

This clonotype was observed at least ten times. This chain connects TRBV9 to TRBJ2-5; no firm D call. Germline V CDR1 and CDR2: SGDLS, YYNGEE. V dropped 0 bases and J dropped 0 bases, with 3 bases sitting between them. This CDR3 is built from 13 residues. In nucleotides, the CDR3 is TGTGCCAGCAGCGTAGGTGACCAAGAGACCCAGTACTTC. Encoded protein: CASSVGDQETQYF.

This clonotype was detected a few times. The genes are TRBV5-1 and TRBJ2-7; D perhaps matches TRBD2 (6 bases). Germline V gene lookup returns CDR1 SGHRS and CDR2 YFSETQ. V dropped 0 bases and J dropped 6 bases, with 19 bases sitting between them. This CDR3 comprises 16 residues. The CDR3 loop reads CASSLGPSGKGGEQYF. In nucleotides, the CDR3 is TGCGCCAGCAGCTTGGGGCCGTCAGGGAAGGGAGGCGAGCAGTACTTC.

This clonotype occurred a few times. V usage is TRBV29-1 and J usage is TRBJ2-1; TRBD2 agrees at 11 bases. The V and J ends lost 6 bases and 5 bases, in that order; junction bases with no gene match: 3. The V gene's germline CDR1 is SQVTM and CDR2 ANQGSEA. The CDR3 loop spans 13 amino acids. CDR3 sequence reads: CSVGLAENNEQFF. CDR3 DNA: TGCAGCGTGGGACTAGCGGAAAACAATGAGCAGTTCTTC.

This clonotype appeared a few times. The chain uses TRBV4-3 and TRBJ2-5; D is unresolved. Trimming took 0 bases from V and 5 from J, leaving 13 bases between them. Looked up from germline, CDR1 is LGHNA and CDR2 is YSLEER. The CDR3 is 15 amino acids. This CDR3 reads CASSQDSKMGETQYF. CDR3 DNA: TGCGCCAGCAGCCAAGATAGTAAAATGGGGGAGACCCAGTACTTC.

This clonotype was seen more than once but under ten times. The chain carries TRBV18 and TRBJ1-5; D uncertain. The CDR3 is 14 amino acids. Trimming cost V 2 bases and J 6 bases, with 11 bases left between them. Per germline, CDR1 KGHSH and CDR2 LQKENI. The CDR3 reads CASSPGGLSQPQHF. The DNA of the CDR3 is TGTGCCAGCTCACCAGGCGGCTTGAGTCAGCCCCAGCATTTT.

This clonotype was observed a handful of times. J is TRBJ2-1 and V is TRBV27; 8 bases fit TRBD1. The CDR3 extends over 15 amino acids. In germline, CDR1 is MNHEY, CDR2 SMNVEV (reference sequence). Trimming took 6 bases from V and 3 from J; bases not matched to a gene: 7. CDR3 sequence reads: CASRTDRASYNEQFF. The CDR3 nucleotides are TGTGCCAGCAGGACGGACAGGGCAAGCTACAATGAGCAGTTCTTC.

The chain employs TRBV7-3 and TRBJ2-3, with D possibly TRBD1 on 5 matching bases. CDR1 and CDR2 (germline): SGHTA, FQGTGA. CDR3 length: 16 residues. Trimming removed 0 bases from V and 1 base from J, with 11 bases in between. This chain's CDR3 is CASSLTAGKGTDTQYF. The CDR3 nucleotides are TGTGCCAGCAGCTTAACGGCAGGGAAAGGCACAGATACGCAGTATTTT.

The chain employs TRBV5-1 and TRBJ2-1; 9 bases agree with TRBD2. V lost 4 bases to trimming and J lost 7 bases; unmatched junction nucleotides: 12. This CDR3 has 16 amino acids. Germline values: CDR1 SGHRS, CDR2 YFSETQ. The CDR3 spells CASSPDRRGGLNEQFF. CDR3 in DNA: TGCGCCAGCAGCCCGGATAGGCGGGGGGGCCTTAATGAGCAGTTCTTC. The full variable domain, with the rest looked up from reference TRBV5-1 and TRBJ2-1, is KAGVTQTPRYLIKTRGQQVTLSCSPISGHRSVSWYQQTPGQGLQFLFEYFSETQRNKGNFPGRFSGRQFSNSRSEMNVSTLELGDSALYLCASSPDRRGGLNEQFFGPGTRLTVL.

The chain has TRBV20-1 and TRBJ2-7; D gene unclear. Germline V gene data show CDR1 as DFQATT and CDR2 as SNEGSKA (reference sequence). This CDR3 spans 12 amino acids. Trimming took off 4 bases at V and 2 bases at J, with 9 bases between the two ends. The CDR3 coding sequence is TGCAGTGCTAAAGACGGACCCTACGAGCAGTACTTC. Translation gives CSAKDGPYEQYF.

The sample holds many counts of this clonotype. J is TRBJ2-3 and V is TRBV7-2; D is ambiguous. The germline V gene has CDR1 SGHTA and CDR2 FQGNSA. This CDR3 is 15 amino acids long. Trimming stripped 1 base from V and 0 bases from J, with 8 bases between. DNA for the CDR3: TGTGCCAGCAGCTTAGTCCTAACTAGCACAGATACGCAGTATTTT. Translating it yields CASSLVLTSTDTQYF.

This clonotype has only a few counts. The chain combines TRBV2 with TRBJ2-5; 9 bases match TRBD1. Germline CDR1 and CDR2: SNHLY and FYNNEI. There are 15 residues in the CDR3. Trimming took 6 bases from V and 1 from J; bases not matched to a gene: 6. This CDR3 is CASRRQGGVQETQYF. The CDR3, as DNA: TGTGCCAGCAGGCGACAGGGGGGCGTCCAAGAGACCCAGTACTTC.

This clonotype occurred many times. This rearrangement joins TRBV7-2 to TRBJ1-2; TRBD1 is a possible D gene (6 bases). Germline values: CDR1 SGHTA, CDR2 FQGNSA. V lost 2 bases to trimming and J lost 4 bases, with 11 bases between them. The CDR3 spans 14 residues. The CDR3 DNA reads TGTGCCAGCAGCTTACCAGGGGACACCTATGGCTACACCTTC. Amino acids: CASSLPGDTYGYTF.

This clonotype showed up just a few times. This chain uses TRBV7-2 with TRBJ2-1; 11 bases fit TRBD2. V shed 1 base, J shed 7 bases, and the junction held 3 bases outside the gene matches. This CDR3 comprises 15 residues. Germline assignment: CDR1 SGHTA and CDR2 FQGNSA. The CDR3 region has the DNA TGTGCCAGCAGCTTAGTTAGCGGGGGGGGGAATGAGCAGTTCTTC. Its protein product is CASSLVSGGGNEQFF.

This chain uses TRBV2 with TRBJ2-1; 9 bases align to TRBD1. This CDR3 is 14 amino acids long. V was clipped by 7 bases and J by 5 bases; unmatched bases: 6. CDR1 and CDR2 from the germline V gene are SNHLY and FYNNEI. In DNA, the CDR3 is TGTGCCAGCACGCGGGACAGGGACCACAATGAGCAGTTCTTC. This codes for CASTRDRDHNEQFF.

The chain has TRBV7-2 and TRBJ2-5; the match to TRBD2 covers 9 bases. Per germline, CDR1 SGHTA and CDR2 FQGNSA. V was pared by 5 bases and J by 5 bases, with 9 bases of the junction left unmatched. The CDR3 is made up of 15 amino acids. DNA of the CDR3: TGTGCCAGCAGCCCTAGCGGGAAGGAGGGGGAGACCCAGTACTTC. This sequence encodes CASSPSGKEGETQYF.

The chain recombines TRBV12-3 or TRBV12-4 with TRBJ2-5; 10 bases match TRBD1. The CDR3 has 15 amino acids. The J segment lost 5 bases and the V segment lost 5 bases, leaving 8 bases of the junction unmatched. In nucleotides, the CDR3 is TGTGCCAGCAGTCTACCGGGACAGGGGTGGGAGACCCAGTACTTC. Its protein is CASSLPGQGWETQYF.

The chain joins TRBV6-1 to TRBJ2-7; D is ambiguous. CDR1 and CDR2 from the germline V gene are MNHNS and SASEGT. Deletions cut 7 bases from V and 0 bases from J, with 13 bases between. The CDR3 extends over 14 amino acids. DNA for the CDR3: TGTGCCAGCACCATCAACTCAGCCTCCTACGAGCAGTACTTC. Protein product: CASTINSASYEQYF.

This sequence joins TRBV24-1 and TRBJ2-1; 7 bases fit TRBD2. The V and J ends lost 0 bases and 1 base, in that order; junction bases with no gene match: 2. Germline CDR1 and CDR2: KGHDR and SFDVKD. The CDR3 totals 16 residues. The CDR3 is CATSDLGGGSYNEQFF. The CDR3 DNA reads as TGTGCCACCAGTGATTTGGGGGGAGGGTCCTACAATGAGCAGTTCTTC.

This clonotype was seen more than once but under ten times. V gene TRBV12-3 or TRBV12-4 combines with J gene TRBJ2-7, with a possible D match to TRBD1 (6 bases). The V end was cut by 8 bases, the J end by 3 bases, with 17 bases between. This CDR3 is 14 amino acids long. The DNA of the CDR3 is TGTGCCAGCGGCCCTTGGACAGACTACTACGAGCAGTACTTC. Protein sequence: CASGPWTDYYEQYF.

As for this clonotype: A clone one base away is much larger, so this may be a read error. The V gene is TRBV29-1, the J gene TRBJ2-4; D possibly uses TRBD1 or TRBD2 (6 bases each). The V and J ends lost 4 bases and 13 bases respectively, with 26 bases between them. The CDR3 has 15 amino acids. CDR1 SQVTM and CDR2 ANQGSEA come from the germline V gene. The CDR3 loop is CSVVGGQGTYNEQYF. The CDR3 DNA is TGCAGCGTTGTAGGAGGGCAGGGGACCTACAATGAGCAGTACTTC.

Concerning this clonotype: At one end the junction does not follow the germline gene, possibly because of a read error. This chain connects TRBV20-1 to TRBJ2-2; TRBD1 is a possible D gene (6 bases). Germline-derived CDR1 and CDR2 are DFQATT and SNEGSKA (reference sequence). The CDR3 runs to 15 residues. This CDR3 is CSARLGGSNTGERFF. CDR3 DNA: TGCAGTGCTAGACTTGGGGGCTCGAACACCGGGGAGCGGTTTTTT.

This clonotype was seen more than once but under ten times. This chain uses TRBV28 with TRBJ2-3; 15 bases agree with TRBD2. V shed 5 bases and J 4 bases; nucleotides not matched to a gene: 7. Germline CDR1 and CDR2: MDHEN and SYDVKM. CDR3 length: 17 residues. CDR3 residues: CASSTGLAGGQADTQYF. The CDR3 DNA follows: TGTGCCAGCAGTACCGGACTAGCGGGGGGGCAGGCAGATACGCAGTATTTT.

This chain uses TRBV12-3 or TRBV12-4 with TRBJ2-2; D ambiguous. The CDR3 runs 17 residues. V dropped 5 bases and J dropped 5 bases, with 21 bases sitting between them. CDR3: CASSPHPRNWMTGELFF. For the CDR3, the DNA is TGTGCCAGCAGTCCCCATCCTCGTAATTGGATGACCGGGGAGCTGTTTTTT.